The clone carrying this T cell receptor (beta chain) showed up just a few times. Its cognate antigen is unknown. The sample originates from a study of T cell repertoires in cytomegalovirus infection. Broader study findings: CMV-specific HLA-C-restricted TCR beta clonotypes dominated the ex vivo response.

CDR3 length: 12 amino acids. V was pared by 7 bases and J by 4 bases, with 8 bases between. TCRdb fed the reads into MiXCR, producing one record per CDR3 protein. The sample includes around 430,000 distinct CDR3 sequences, 40% to 50% of them seen just once. The chain couples TRBV12-3 or TRBV12-4 to TRBJ2-1, with D perhaps TRBD1 (6 bases). Sequencing was performed on cultured PBMCs, taken from culture after CMV antigen stimulation. This TCR derives from a human donor in good health (CMV status not recorded). Some clones in this sample may be carry-over from other donors' samples. This chain's CDR3 is CASNQGYNEQFF. The CDR3, as DNA: TGTGCCAGCAATCAGGGGTACAATGAGCAGTTCTTC.